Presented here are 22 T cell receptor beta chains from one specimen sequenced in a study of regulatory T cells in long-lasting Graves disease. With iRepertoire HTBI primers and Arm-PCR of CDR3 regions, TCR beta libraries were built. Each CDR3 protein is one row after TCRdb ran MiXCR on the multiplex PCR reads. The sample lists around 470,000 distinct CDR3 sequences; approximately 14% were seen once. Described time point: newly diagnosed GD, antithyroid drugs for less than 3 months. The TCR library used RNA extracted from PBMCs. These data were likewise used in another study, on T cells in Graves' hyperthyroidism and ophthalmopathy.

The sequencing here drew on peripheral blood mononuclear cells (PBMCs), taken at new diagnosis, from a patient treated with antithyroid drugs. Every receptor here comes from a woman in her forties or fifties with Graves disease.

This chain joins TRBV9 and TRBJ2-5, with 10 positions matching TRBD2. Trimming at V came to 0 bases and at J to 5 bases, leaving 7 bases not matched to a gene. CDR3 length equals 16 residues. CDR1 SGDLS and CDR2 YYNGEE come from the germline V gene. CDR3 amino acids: CASSVGTSGAQETQYF. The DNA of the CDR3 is TGTGCCAGCAGCGTAGGGACTAGCGGAGCTCAGGAGACCCAGTACTTC.

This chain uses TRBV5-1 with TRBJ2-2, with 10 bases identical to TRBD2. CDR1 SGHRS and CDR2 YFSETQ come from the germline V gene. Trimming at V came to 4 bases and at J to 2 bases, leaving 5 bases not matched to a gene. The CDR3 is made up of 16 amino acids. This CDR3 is CASSPGLARNTGELFF. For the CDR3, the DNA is TGCGCCAGCAGCCCGGGACTAGCGCGAAACACCGGGGAGCTGTTTTTT.

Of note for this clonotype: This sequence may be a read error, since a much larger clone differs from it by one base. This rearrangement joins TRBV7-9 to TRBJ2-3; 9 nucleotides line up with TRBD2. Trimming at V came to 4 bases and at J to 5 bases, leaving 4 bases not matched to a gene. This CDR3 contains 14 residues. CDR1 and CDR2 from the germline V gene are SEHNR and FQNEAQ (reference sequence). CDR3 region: CASSSGLAEDTQYF. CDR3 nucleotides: TGTGCCAGCAGCTCGGGACTAGCAGAAGATACGCAGTATTTT.

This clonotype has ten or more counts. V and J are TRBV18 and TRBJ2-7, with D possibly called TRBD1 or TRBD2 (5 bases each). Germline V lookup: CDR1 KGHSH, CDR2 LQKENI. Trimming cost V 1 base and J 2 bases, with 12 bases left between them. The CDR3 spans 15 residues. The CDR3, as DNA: TGTGCCAGCTCACCACGGGACGGAATGACCTACGAGCAGTACTTC. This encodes CASSPRDGMTYEQYF.

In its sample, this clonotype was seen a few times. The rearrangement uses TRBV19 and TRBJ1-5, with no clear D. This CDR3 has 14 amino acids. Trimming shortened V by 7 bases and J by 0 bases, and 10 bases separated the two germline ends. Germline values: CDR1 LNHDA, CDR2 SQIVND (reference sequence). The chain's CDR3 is CASTDRYSNQPQHF. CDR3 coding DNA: TGTGCCAGTACCGACCGTTATAGCAATCAGCCCCAGCATTTT.

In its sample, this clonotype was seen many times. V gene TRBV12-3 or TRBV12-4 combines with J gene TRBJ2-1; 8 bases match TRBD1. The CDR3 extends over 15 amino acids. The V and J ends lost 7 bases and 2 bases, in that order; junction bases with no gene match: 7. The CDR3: CASILRDRTYNEQFF. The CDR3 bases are TGTGCCAGCATTCTCCGGGACAGGACCTACAATGAGCAGTTCTTC.

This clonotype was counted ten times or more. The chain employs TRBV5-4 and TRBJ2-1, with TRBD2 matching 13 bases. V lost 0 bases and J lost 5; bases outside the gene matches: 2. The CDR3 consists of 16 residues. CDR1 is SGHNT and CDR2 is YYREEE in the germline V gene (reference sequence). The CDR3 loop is CASSLVLAGGHNEQFF. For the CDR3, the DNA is TGTGCCAGCAGCTTGGTACTAGCGGGAGGGCACAATGAGCAGTTCTTC.

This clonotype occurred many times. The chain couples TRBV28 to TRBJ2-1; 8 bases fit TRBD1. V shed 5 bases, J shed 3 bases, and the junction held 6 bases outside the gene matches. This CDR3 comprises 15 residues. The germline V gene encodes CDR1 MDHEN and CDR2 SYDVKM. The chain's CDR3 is CASSPTGVNYNEQFF. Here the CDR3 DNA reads TGTGCCAGCAGTCCGACAGGGGTTAACTACAATGAGCAGTTCTTC.

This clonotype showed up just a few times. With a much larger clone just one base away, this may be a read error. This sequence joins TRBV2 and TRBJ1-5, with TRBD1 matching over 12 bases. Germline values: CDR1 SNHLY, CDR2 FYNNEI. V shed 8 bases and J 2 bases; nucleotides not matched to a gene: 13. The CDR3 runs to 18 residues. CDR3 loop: CASGNKPGQGAGNQPQHF. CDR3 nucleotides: TGTGCCAGCGGTAATAAACCGGGACAGGGGGCCGGCAATCAGCCCCAGCATTTT.

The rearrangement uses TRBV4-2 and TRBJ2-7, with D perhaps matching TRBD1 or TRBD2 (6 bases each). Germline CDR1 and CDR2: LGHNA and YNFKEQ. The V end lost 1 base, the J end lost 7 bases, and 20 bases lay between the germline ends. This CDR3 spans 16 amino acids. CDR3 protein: CASSQGGGFRGMEQYF. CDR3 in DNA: TGTGCCAGCAGCCAAGGAGGGGGGTTCCGGGGTATGGAGCAGTACTTC.

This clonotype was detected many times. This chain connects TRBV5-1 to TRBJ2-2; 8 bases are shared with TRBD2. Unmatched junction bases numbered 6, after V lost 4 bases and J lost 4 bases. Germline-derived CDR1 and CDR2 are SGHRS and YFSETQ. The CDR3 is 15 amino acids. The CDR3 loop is CASSLGLVGTGELFF. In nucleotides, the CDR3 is TGCGCCAGCAGCCTGGGACTAGTCGGCACCGGGGAGCTGTTTTTT.

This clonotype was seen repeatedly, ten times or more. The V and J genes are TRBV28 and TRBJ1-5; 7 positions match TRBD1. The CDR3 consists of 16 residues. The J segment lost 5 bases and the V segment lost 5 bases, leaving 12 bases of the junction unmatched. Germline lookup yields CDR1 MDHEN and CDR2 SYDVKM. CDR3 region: CASSPRLRGLDQPQHF. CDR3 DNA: TGTGCCAGCAGTCCCCGGTTAAGGGGGCTAGATCAGCCCCAGCATTTT.

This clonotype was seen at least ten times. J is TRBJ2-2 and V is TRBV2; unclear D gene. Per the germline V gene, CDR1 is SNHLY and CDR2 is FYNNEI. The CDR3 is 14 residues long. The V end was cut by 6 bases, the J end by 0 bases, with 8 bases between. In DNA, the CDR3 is TGTGCCAGCAGGACCGAGTCGAACACCGGGGAGCTGTTTTTT. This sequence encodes CASRTESNTGELFF.

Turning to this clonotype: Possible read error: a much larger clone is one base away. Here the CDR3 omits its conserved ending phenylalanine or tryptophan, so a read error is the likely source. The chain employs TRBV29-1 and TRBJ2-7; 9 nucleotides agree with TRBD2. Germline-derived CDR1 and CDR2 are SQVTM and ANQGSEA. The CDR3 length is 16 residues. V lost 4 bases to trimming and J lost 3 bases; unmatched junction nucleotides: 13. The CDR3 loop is CSVGSGQMTSGYEQYS. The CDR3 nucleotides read TGCAGCGTTGGATCAGGACAAATGACTAGCGGCTACGAGCAGTACTCC.

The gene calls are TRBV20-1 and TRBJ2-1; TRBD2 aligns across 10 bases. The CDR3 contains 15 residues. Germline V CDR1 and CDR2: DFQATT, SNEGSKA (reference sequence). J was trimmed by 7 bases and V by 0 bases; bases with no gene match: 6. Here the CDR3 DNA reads TGCAGTGCTAGAGAACATAGCGGGAGGCCGAATGAGCAGTTCTTC. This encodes CSAREHSGRPNEQFF.

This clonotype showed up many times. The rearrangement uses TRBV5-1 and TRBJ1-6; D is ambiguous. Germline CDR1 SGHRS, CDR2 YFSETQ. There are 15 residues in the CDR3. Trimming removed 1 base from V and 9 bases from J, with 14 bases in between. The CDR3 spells CASSLSRGLSSPLHF. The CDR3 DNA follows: TGCGCCAGCAGCTTGAGCCGGGGTCTATCTTCACCCCTCCACTTT.

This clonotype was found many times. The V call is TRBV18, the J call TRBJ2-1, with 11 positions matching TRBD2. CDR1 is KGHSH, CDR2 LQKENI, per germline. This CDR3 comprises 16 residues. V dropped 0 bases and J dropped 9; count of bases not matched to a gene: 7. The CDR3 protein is CASSPPTSGSMGEQFF. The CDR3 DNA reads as TGTGCCAGCTCACCACCCACTAGCGGGAGCATGGGTGAGCAGTTCTTC.

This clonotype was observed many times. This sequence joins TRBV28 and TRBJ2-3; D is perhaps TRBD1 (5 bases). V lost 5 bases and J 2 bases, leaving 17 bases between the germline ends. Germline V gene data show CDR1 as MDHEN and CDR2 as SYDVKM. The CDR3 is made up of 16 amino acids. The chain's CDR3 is CASSLARQGYTDTQYF. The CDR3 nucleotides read TGTGCCAGCAGTCTCGCTCGGCAGGGATACACAGATACGCAGTATTTT. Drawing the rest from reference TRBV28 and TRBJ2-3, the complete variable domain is DVKVTQSSRYLVKRTGEKVFLECVQDMDHENMFWYRQDPGLGLRLIYFSYDVKMKEKGDIPEGYSVSREKKERFSLILESASTNQTSMYLCASSLARQGYTDTQYFGPGTRLTVL.

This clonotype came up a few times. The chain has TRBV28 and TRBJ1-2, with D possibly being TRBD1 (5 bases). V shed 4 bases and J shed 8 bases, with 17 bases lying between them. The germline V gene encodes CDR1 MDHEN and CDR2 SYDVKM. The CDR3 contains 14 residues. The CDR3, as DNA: TGTGCCAGCAGTTATATTTATTCCAGGGAGGGCTACACCTTC. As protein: CASSYIYSREGYTF.

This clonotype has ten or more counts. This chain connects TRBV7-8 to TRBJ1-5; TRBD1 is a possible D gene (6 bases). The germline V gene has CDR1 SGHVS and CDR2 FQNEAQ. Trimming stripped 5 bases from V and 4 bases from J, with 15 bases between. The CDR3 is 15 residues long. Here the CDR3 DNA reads TGTGCCAGCAGCGAATGGGACACTTCTAATCAGCCCCAGCATTTT. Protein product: CASSEWDTSNQPQHF.

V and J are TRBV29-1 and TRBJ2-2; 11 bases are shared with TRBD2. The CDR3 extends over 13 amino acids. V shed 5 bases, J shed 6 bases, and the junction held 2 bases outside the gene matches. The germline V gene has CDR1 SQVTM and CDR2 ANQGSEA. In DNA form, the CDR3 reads TGCAGCGTTATAGCGGGAGGGCCCGGGGAGCTGTTTTTT. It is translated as CSVIAGGPGELFF.

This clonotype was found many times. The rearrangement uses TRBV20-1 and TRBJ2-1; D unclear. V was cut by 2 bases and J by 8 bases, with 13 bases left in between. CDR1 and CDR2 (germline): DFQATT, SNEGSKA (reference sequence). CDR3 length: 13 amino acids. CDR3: CSARLEPFDEQFF. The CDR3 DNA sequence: TGCAGTGCTAGACTAGAGCCTTTCGATGAGCAGTTCTTC.